The 5 T cell receptor beta chains reported below all come from one sample, sequenced in a study of shared clonotypes between healthy human individuals. Assay used: immunoSEQ multiplex PCR; TCRdb lists only in-frame clones, some missing. The table has 2 million or so clones, about 94% seen once. Naive CD8 cells lacked CD45RO and underwent positive selection for CCR7, leaving out terminally differentiated effector memory CD45RA+ cells. Input material: naive CD8+ T cells sorted from blood. The receptors stem from a man aged 18 to 30 in good health.

V gene TRBV5-1 combines with J gene TRBJ2-1; a possible D gene is TRBD1 (6 bases). This CDR3 region has 15 residues. Trimming removed 0 bases at V and 9 bases at J, with 16 bases between. The germline gives CDR1 SGHRS, CDR2 YFSETQ. The CDR3 coding sequence is TGCGCCAGCAGCTTGGCGCGGCAGGGGCTAGGTGAGCAGTTCTTC. This sequence encodes CASSLARQGLGEQFF. Full variable domain (outside the CDR3, taken from reference TRBV5-1 and TRBJ2-1): KAGVTQTPRYLIKTRGQQVTLSCSPISGHRSVSWYQQTPGQGLQFLFEYFSETQRNKGNFPGRFSGRQFSNSRSEMNVSTLELGDSALYLCASSLARQGLGEQFFGPGTRLTVL.

The chain combines TRBV10-3 with TRBJ2-7, with TRBD2 identical over 7 bases. The trim removed 11 bases at V and 0 bases at J, leaving 7 bases unmatched. The germline V gene has CDR1 ENHRY and CDR2 SYGVKD. The length of the CDR3 is 13 residues. The chain's CDR3 is CAVREGHSYEQYF. The CDR3 DNA is TGTGCCGTAAGGGAGGGGCACTCCTACGAGCAGTACTTC.

The chain links TRBV2 to TRBJ2-7, with unresolved D. Germline CDR1 is SNHLY and CDR2 is FYNNEI. V was cut by 10 bases and J by 2 bases, with 12 bases left in between. CDR3 length: 12 amino acids. This chain's CDR3 is CATIVRPYEQYF. In DNA form, the CDR3 reads TGTGCCACCATCGTTAGACCCTACGAGCAGTACTTC. Complete variable domain (other parts from reference TRBV2 and TRBJ2-7): EPEVTQTPSHQVTQMGQEVILRCVPISNHLYFYWYRQILGQKVEFLVSFYNNEISEKSEIFDDQFSVERPDGSNFTLKIRSTKLEDSAMYFCATIVRPYEQYFGPGTRLTVT.

This clone was seen only once. This sequence joins TRBV4-3 and TRBJ2-7, with a weak D call TRBD2 (6 bases). CDR3 length equals 16 residues. V shed 0 bases and J shed 1 base, with 13 bases lying between them. Germline V gene sequence: CDR1 LGHNA, CDR2 YSLEER. CDR3 bases: TGCGCCAGCAGCCAAGATGTGACGGGAGAGTCCTACGAGCAGTACTTC. Translating gives CASSQDVTGESYEQYF.

Details on this clone: This CDR3 is also generated by other DNA sequences in the sample. The J gene is TRBJ2-5, the V gene TRBV6-5, with TRBD2 as a possible D gene (7 bases). V shed 0 bases and J shed 1 base, with 9 bases lying between them. This CDR3 spans 15 amino acids. Germline lookup yields CDR1 MNHEY and CDR2 SVGAGI. CDR3 sequence (DNA): TGTGCCAGCAGTTACTCTGGGGGGGCCCAAGAGACCCAGTACTTC. Residues: CASSYSGGAQETQYF.